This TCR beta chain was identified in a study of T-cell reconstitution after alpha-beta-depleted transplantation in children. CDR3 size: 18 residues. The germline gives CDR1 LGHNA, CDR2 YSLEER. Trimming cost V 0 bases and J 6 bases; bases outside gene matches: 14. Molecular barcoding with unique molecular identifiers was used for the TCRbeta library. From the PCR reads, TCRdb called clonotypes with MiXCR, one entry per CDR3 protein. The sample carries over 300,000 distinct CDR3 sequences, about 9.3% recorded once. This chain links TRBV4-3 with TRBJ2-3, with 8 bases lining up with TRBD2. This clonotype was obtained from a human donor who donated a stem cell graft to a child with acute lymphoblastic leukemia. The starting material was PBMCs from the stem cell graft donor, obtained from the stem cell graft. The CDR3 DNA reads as TGCGCCAGCAGCCAAGAGTGGAAACTAGCGGCCGGTCGGGATACGCAGTATTTT. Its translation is CASSQEWKLAAGRDTQYF.